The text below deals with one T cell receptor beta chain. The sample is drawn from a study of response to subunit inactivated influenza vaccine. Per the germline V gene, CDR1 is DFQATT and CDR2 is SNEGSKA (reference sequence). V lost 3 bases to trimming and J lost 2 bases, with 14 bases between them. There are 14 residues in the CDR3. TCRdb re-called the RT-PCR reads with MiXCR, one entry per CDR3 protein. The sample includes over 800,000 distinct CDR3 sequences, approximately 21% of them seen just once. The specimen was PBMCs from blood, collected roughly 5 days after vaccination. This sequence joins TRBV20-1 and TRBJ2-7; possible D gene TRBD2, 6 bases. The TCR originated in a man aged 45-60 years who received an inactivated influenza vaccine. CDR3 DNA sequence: TGCAGTGCTAGTCGGTGGGGGGAGACCTACGAGCAGTACTTC. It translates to CSASRWGETYEQYF.